Listed below are T cell receptor beta chains from one sample, sequenced in a study of OX40 agonist ivuxolimab in advanced cancers. Sequencing was performed with immunoSEQ multiplex PCR; in TCRdb, only in-frame clones are kept and a portion is missing. The sample contains more than 80,000 clones, under 95% of which appear only once. Sequenced material: CD4+ or CD8+ T cells sorted from blood, taken in a trial of the OX40 agonist ivuxolimab. The receptors derive from an adult with an advanced solid tumor such as melanoma, head and neck, liver or kidney cancer. Each CDR3 is given with its conserved first and last residue. The D gene is left open where the match is weak. Size is stated for part of the rows, as once, few or many counts, or as a class when the clone is expanded.

clone size,D gene,V gene,J gene,CDR3 DNA,CDR3 protein
.,.,TRBV30,TRBJ1-2,TGTGCCTGGAATGGGGGGAATGGCTACACCTTC,CAWNGGNGYTF
.,.,TRBV5-1,TRBJ1-2,TGCGCCAGCAGCTTAAGTGGTGGGAGTGAGGATGGCTACACCTTC,CASSLSGGSEDGYTF
.,.,TRBV4-3,TRBJ1-3,TGCGCCAGCAGCCAAGGCGTAGGGGTCACTGGAAACACCATATATTTT,CASSQGVGVTGNTIYF
.,.,TRBV25-1,TRBJ1-3,TGTGCCAGCAGTGGTCATTTCGGGGAATCTGGAAACACCATATATTTT,CASSGHFGESGNTIYF
.,.,TRBV30,TRBJ2-1,TGTGCCTGGGGGGGACGGGCCGACAATGAGCAGTTCTTC,CAWGGRADNEQFF
.,TRBD1,TRBV4-3,TRBJ2-2,TGCGCCAGCAGCCACCATAGACAGGGTCCCGGGGAGCTGTTTTTT,CASSHHRQGPGELFF
.,TRBD1,TRBV10-2,TRBJ2-1,TGCGCCAGCACCGGACAGGGAGTTGAAAACTACAATGAGCAGTTCTTC,CASTGQGVENYNEQFF
.,.,TRBV5-6,TRBJ1-1,TGTGCCAGCAGCTTCGGGAACACTGAAGCTTTCTTT,CASSFGNTEAFF
.,.,TRBV4-1,TRBJ2-1,TGCGCCAGCAGCCAAGATCGGGGGCTCCGGTTCTTC,CASSQDRGLRFF
.,.,TRBV25-1,TRBJ2-1,TGTGCCAGTTCTTACTACAATGAGCAGTTCTTC,CASSYYNEQFF
.,.,TRBV4-1,TRBJ1-4,TGCGCCAGCAGCCCCCTCTTAGTCGAAAATGAAAAACTGTTTTTT,CASSPLLVENEKLFF
.,TRBD1,TRBV28,TRBJ2-1,TGTGCCAGCAGTTTCACAGGGGGACAGTTTTACAATGAGCAGTTCTTC,CASSFTGGQFYNEQFF
.,.,TRBV6-4,TRBJ2-1,TGTGCCAGCAGTGACGGGATTAGAAATGAGCAGTTCTTC,CASSDGIRNEQFF
.,.,TRBV13,TRBJ2-1,TGTGCCAGCAGCTTCTCCTCATACAATGAGCAGTTCTTC,CASSFSSYNEQFF
.,.,TRBV12-5,TRBJ2-5,TGTGCTAGTGGTCCCCTGTACCAAGAGACCCAGTACTTC,CASGPLYQETQYF
once,TRBD1,TRBV6-5,TRBJ2-3,TGTGCCAGCAGTTACGGGCAGGGGGATGGGGATACGCAGTATTTT,CASSYGQGDGDTQYF
.,.,TRBV9,TRBJ1-3,TGTGCCAGCAGCGTGCAGGGAAACCTGGAAAACACCATATATTTT,CASSVQGNLENTIYF
.,TRBD2,TRBV14,TRBJ2-1,TGTGCCAGCAGCCAAGTTGAGCGGGAGGATCCGATCTTC,CASSQVEREDPIF
.,.,TRBV4-1,TRBJ2-6,TGCGCCAGCAGCCCCCGGGACGGTTCCTCTGGGGCCAACGTCCTGACTTTC,CASSPRDGSSGANVLTF
.,.,TRBV28,TRBJ2-5,TGTGCCAGCGGACACCGGGGAGCAGAAGAGACCCAGTACTTC,CASGHRGAEETQYF
.,.,TRBV30,TRBJ1-1,TGTGCCTGGAGTGCCACCTTATTGAACACTGAAGCTTTCTTT,CAWSATLLNTEAFF
once,.,TRBV7-9,TRBJ1-1,TGTGCCAGCAGCGCTATTACGGAAGCTTTCTTT,CASSAITEAFF